These 14 T cell receptor beta chains came from one sample sequenced in a study of cytomegalovirus exposure and HLA in healthy donors. Both 60 Vbeta primers and 13 Jbeta primers went into the PCR. Assay: immunoSEQ multiplex PCR; the TCRdb copy retains only in-frame clones and omits some. Of 150,000 to 200,000 clones listed, around 80% were seen once; the top ten hold 11%. Sequencing input: PBMCs. The receptors here all came from a young man in good health and CMV-seropositive.

In this sample, this clone turned up once. This rearrangement joins TRBV9 to TRBJ2-6; D might be TRBD2 (6 bases). V lost 3 bases and J lost 3, with 10 bases in between. Germline CDR1 and CDR2: SGDLS and YYNGEE. The CDR3 extends over 15 amino acids. This CDR3 reads CASSAGGFGANVLTF. CDR3 in DNA: TGTGCCAGCAGCGCCGGGGGATTTGGGGCCAACGTCCTGACTTTC.

This clone was seen just once. V gene TRBV28 combines with J gene TRBJ1-2; D possibly corresponds to TRBD1 (6 bases). Germline-derived CDR1 and CDR2 are MDHEN and SYDVKM. V was pared by 7 bases and J by 11 bases, with 26 bases between. The length of the CDR3 is 15 residues. CDR3 sequence: CASTGPGGRPLLYTF. DNA for the CDR3: TGTGCCAGCACCGGACCGGGGGGGCGCCCCCTGTTATACACCTTC.

This clone appeared a few times. The chain recombines TRBV19 with TRBJ2-2; D is undetermined. CDR3 length: 12 residues. Per germline, CDR1 LNHDA and CDR2 SQIVND (reference sequence). The V gene lost 5 bases and the J gene lost 6 bases, with 7 bases spanning the gap. The CDR3 DNA sequence: TGTGCCAGTAGTCTACCCTCCGGGGAGCTGTTTTTT. Its protein product is CASSLPSGELFF.

The gene calls are TRBV6-1 and TRBJ2-2; D uncertain. In germline, CDR1 is MNHNS, CDR2 SASEGT. CDR3 size: 15 residues. Trimming pared 2 bases from V and 0 bases from J, leaving 7 bases between. This CDR3 reads CASSERRTNTGELFF. The CDR3 region has the DNA TGTGCCAGCAGTGAACGGCGGACGAACACCGGGGAGCTGTTTTTT.

The gene calls are TRBV7-8 and TRBJ1-4; 8 bases line up with TRBD1. CDR3 length: 15 amino acids. V gave up 3 bases and J gave up 6 bases; unmatched junction bases: 6. Germline values: CDR1 SGHVS, CDR2 FQNEAQ. CDR3 DNA sequence: TGTGCCAGCAGCTTTTTGACAGGGGACGATGAAAAACTGTTTTTT. This encodes CASSFLTGDDEKLFF.

This chain joins TRBV5-8 and TRBJ2-1; 10 bases fit TRBD1. The V gene end was trimmed by 3 bases and the J gene end by 7 bases; junction bases not matched to a gene: 7. Germline loops: CDR1 SGHTS, CDR2 YDEGEE. This CDR3 comprises 15 residues. The CDR3 reads CASSSDRGRINEQFF. CDR3 sequence (DNA): TGTGCCAGCAGCTCTGACAGGGGGCGCATTAATGAGCAGTTCTTC.

J is TRBJ1-2 and V is TRBV18; 9 bases map to TRBD1. Germline-derived CDR1 and CDR2 are KGHSH and LQKENI. The V gene end was trimmed by 3 bases and the J gene end by 8 bases; junction bases not matched to a gene: 7. This CDR3 has 14 amino acids. CDR3 sequence (DNA): TGTGCCAGCTCACCCAACAGGGGGCCGGGGGGCTACACCTTC. Amino acids: CASSPNRGPGGYTF.

The rearrangement uses TRBV11-2 and TRBJ2-5, with D perhaps matching TRBD2 (6 bases). With 10 bases removed from V and 4 bases from J, the gap between germline ends came to 16 bases. This CDR3 spans 13 amino acids. Germline CDR1 and CDR2: SGHAT and FQNNGV. Written as DNA, the CDR3 is TGTGCCACCGGGGACTCCGTGATAGAGACCCAGTACTTC. This translates into CATGDSVIETQYF.

The gene calls are TRBV28 and TRBJ2-5; tentatively, D is TRBD2 (6 bases). CDR1 MDHEN and CDR2 SYDVKM come from the germline V gene. Trimming left V 8 bases short and J 5 bases short, with 12 bases between. This CDR3 contains 12 residues. The CDR3 region has the DNA TGTGCCAGCGGCGGGGTATGGGAGACCCAGTACTTC. Translating it yields CASGGVWETQYF.

The CDR3 here is CARRFGGRMWRREGLGELFF. CDR3 sequence (DNA): TGTGCCAGAAGGTTTGGGGGCCGGATGTGGAGGCGGGAGGGCCTCGGGGAGCTGTTTTTT. The J gene is TRBJ2-2, the V gene TRBV5-3; 9 bases line up with TRBD2. TRBV5-3 is placed among ORFs of uncertain function. The CDR3 extends over 20 amino acids. Germline trimming cut 5 bases from V and 7 bases from J; bases unmatched to any gene: 24.

This clone has more than one count but fewer than ten. This chain links TRBV4-2 with TRBJ2-5, with 9 bases fitting TRBD2. J lost 2 bases, V lost 5 bases, and 6 bases had no gene match. The CDR3 contains 15 residues. In germline, CDR1 is LGHNA, CDR2 YNFKEQ. The DNA for the CDR3 is TGTGCCAGCAGCGAAAGCGGGAGGTCTCAAGAGACCCAGTACTTC. It is translated as CASSESGRSQETQYF.

The rearrangement joins TRBV29-1 to TRBJ2-3, with a possible D match to TRBD1 (5 bases). Trimming shortened V by 3 bases and J by 3 bases, and 16 bases separated the two germline ends. This CDR3 has 15 amino acids. In germline, CDR1 is SQVTM, CDR2 ANQGSEA. The CDR3 nucleotides read TGCAGCGTTGAGGCCCAGGGATTAGGTACAGATACGCAGTATTTT. This gives the protein CSVEAQGLGTDTQYF.

The V call is TRBV28, the J call TRBJ1-1; 7 bases match TRBD1. The CDR3 has 12 residues. The germline V gene has CDR1 MDHEN and CDR2 SYDVKM. J gave up 6 bases and V 10 bases, and 8 bases lay outside the gene matches. CDR3 bases: TGTGCCACTAACAGGGGATGGTCTGAAGCTTTCTTT. Amino acids: CATNRGWSEAFF.

CDR3 amino acids: CASSLYGGSTNEKLFF. The CDR3 DNA reads as TGTGCCAGCAGTTTATACGGGGGTTCAACTAATGAAAAACTGTTTTTT. J is TRBJ1-4 and V is TRBV28, with TRBD1 as a possible D gene (5 bases). Germline V lookup: CDR1 MDHEN, CDR2 SYDVKM. V shed 1 base and J shed 0 bases, with 9 bases lying between them. The CDR3 spans 16 residues.